The clone carrying this T cell receptor beta chain was seen a handful of times. TCRdb re-called the 5' RACE reads through MiXCR, storing one row per CDR3 protein. The sample records 350,000 to 450,000 distinct CDR3 sequences, around 20% being singletons. This record belongs to a study of identical twins. Germline CDR1 SGHRS, CDR2 YFSETQ. The CDR3 contains 16 residues. Trimming left V 0 bases short and J 2 bases short, with 15 bases between. This TCR was recovered from a man aged 45-65 years in good health. Specimen: naive T cells sorted from blood. V usage is TRBV5-1 and J usage is TRBJ2-7; D unresolved. The CDR3 nucleotides are TGCGCCAGCAGCTTGGCCGATGGGTTGAAGACCTACGAGCAGTACTTC. It yields the protein CASSLADGLKTYEQYF.